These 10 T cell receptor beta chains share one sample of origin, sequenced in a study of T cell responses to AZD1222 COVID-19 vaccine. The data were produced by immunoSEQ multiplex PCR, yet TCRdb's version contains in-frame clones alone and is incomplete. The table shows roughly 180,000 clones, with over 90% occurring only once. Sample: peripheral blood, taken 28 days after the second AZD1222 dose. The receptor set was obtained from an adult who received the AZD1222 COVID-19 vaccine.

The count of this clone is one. CDR3 sequence reads: CASSPSLTDYGYTF. CDR3 DNA: TGTGCCAGCTCACCAAGCTTGACCGACTATGGCTACACCTTC. The chain uses TRBV18 and TRBJ1-2; D is ambiguous. CDR3 length equals 14 residues. CDR1 is KGHSH and CDR2 is LQKENI in the germline V gene. Trimming cost V 2 bases and J 3 bases, with 10 bases left between them.

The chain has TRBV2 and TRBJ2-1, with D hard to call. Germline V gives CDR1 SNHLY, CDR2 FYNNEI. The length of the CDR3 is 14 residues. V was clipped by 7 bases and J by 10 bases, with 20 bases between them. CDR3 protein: CASTELSISGEQFF. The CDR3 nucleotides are TGTGCCAGCACCGAATTATCGATTTCCGGGGAGCAGTTCTTC.

In DNA form, the CDR3 reads TGTGCCAGTACCGCCCGGGACTATGGCTACACCTTC. It is translated as CASTARDYGYTF. The genes are TRBV19 and TRBJ1-2, with D uncertain. The CDR3 contains 12 residues. Germline V gene sequence: CDR1 LNHDA, CDR2 SQIVND (reference sequence). Trimming removed 7 bases from V and 3 bases from J, with 9 bases in between.

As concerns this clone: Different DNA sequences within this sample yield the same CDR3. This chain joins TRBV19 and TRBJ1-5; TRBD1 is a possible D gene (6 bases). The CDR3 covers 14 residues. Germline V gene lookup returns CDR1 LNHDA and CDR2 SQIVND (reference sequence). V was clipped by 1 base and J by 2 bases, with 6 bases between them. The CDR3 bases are TGTGCCAGTAGTATAGCAGGGGGCAATCAGCCCCAGCATTTT. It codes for CASSIAGGNQPQHF.

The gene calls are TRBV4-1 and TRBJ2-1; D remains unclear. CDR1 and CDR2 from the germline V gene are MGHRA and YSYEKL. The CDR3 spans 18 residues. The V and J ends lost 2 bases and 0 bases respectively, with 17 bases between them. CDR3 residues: CASSQYIVRANSYNEQFF. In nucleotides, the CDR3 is TGCGCCAGCAGCCAATACATTGTGCGAGCAAACTCCTACAATGAGCAGTTCTTC.

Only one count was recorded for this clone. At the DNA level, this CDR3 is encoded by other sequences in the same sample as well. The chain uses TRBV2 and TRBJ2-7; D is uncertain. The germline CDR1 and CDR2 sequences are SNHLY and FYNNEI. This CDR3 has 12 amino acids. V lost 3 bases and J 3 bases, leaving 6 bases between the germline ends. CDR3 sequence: CASSEKGYEQYF. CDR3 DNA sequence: TGTGCCAGCAGTGAGAAGGGCTACGAGCAGTACTTC.

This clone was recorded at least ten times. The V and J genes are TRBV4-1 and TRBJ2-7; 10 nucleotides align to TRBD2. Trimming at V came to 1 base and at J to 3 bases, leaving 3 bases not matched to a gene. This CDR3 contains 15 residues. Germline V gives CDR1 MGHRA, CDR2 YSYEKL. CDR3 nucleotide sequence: TGCGCCAGCAGCCAAGGGTCTAGCGGGAGCTACGAGCAGTACTTC. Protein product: CASSQGSSGSYEQYF.

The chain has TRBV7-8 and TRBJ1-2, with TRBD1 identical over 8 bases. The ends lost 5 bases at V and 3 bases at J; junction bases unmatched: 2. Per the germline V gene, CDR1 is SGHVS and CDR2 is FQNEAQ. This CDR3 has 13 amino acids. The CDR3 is CASSPTGDYGYTF. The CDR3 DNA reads TGTGCCAGCAGCCCGACAGGGGACTATGGCTACACCTTC. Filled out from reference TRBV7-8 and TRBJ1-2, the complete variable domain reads GAGVSQSPRYKVAKRGQDVALRCDPISGHVSLFWYQQALGQGPEFLTYFQNEAQLDKSGLPSDRFFAERPEGSVSTLKIQRTQQEDSAVYLCASSPTGDYGYTFGSGTRLTVV.

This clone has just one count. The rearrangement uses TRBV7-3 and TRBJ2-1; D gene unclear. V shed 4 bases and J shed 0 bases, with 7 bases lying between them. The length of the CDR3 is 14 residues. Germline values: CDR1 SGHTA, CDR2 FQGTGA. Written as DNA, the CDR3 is TGTGCCAGCAGCTCGGAGAACTCCTACAATGAGCAGTTCTTC. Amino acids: CASSSENSYNEQFF.

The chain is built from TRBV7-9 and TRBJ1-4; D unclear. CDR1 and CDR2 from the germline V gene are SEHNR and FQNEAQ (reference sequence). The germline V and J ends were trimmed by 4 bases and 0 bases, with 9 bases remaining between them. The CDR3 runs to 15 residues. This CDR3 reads CASSSGIPTNEKLFF. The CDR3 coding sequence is TGTGCCAGCAGCTCGGGCATACCAACTAATGAAAAACTGTTTTTT.